This T cell receptor beta chain was profiled in a study of T cell changes during pregnancy in multiple sclerosis. CDR3 size: 17 residues. CDR1 and CDR2 from the germline V gene are LGHNA and YNFKEQ. The ends lost 1 base at V and 1 base at J; junction bases unmatched: 4. Repertoires were generated with immunoSEQ multiplex PCR, while TCRdb's copy carries only in-frame clones and drops some. The repertoire holds about 47,000 clones, with over 75% as singletons. The sequences come from CD8+ T cells from peripheral blood mononuclear cells, collected in the second trimester of pregnancy. The chain has TRBV4-2 and TRBJ2-3, with TRBD2 identical over 11 bases. The source is a female donor with multiple sclerosis, enrolled in a pregnancy study. The CDR3 bases are TGTGCCAGCAGCCAAGTTATTAGCGGGGGGGGCACAGATACGCAGTATTTT. Translation gives CASSQVISGGGTDTQYF.